Shown below are 11 T cell receptor beta chains from a single sample sequenced in a study of Ad26.COV2.S vaccination and SARS-CoV-2 variants. The repertoire was sequenced with immunoSEQ multiplex PCR; TCRdb's copy has only in-frame clones and lacks some. The sample has about 350,000 clones, 75% to 90% seen once. Stated treatment: around 19 received Ad26.COV2.S at low or high dose, single or two shots; roughly five received placebo; per-sample allocation not given. It was on day 63 after the first vaccine or placebo injection that samples were taken. Sequences were derived from peripheral blood, sampled in a trial of Ad26.COV2.S vaccine versus placebo. These receptors originate from a person between 18 and 60 years old who received the Ad26.COV2.S COVID-19 vaccine or a placebo.

The chain is built from TRBV27 and TRBJ2-2, with TRBD1 matching 8 bases. Germline V gene sequence: CDR1 MNHEY, CDR2 SMNVEV (reference sequence). The CDR3 runs 16 residues. J was trimmed by 1 base and V by 2 bases; bases with no gene match: 3. This chain's CDR3 is CASSLETGGNTGELFF. CDR3 bases: TGTGCCAGCAGTTTAGAAACAGGGGGGAACACCGGGGAGCTGTTTTTT.

The J gene is TRBJ1-5, the V gene TRBV19; no reliable D call. The CDR3 covers 13 residues. Germline V CDR1 and CDR2: LNHDA, SQIVND (reference sequence). Deletions cut 8 bases from V and 6 bases from J, with 14 bases between. CDR3 nucleotides: TGTGCCAGTGGGGAGGGCGCCCGTCAGCCCCAGCATTTT. Translated, it gives CASGEGARQPQHF.

This clone has only a few counts. This chain joins TRBV3-1 (or the pseudogene TRBV3-2) and TRBJ1-2; 9 nucleotides agree with TRBD1. Germline CDR1 reads LGHDT; CDR2 reads YNNKEL (reference sequence). Losses at the gene ends were 9 bases for V and 7 bases for J; bases not matched to a gene: 9. CDR3 length: 13 residues. The CDR3 loop is CASKKGQGGGYTF. CDR3 sequence (DNA): TGTGCCAGTAAGAAGGGACAGGGTGGTGGCTACACCTTC.

This rearrangement joins TRBV18 to TRBJ2-7; D is possibly TRBD1 or TRBD2 (5 bases each). Germline V gene lookup returns CDR1 KGHSH and CDR2 LQKENI. Between the trimmed V and J ends, which lost 1 base and 0 bases, there was a span of 10 bases. CDR3 size: 15 residues. This CDR3 is CASSPQYGASYEQYF. CDR3 nucleotides: TGTGCCAGCTCACCACAGTACGGGGCCTCCTACGAGCAGTACTTC.

CDR3 in DNA: TGTGCCAGCAGCTTAGTTGCGGCAGATACGCAGTATTTT. Protein sequence: CASSLVAADTQYF. The rearrangement links TRBV7-9 to TRBJ2-3, with D unresolved. The germline V and J ends were trimmed by 1 base and 4 bases, with 6 bases remaining between them. This CDR3 spans 13 amino acids. Germline V CDR1 and CDR2: SEHNR, FQNEAQ (reference sequence).

The V and J genes are TRBV7-9 and TRBJ2-2; no reliable D call. Germline V CDR1 and CDR2: SEHNR, FQNEAQ (reference sequence). This CDR3 comprises 14 residues. V lost 6 bases and J lost 5, with 13 bases in between. DNA of the CDR3: TGTGCCAGCAGTTCTAATCTGGAAACCGGGGAGCTGTTTTTT. Encoded protein: CASSSNLETGELFF.

V is TRBV3-1 (or the pseudogene TRBV3-2) and J is TRBJ2-7, with TRBD2 identical over 14 bases. With 3 bases clipped from V and 4 bases from J, the junction kept 2 bases outside the gene matches. CDR1 and CDR2 from the germline V gene are LGHDT and YNNKEL (reference sequence). CDR3 size: 15 residues. DNA of the CDR3: TGTGCCAGCAGCCAGGGGACTAGCGGGAGTTACGAGCAGTACTTC. Protein product: CASSQGTSGSYEQYF.

This rearrangement joins TRBV5-4 to TRBJ1-1; D possibly corresponds to TRBD1 (5 bases). The V gene lost 5 bases and the J gene lost 1 base, with 18 bases spanning the gap. Looked up from germline, CDR1 is SGHNT and CDR2 is YYREEE (reference sequence). The CDR3 is made up of 16 amino acids. The CDR3 DNA reads as TGTGCCAGCAGGACAGAGAGATACGGAGGGAACACTGAAGCTTTCTTT. Amino acid sequence: CASRTERYGGNTEAFF.

This sequence joins TRBV28 and TRBJ2-3; possibly TRBD2 for D (5 bases). Trimming cost V 7 bases and J 3 bases, with 11 bases left between them. Germline CDR1 reads MDHEN; CDR2 reads SYDVKM. CDR3 length equals 13 residues. The DNA of the CDR3 is TGTGCCAGCATCAGGAGGTCAACAGATACGCAGTATTTT. Its protein is CASIRRSTDTQYF.

The chain combines TRBV10-3 with TRBJ1-1, with 8 bases identical to TRBD1. Trimming removed 6 bases from V and 4 bases from J; junction bases left unmatched: 7. In germline, CDR1 is ENHRY, CDR2 SYGVKD. The CDR3 is made up of 14 amino acids. In DNA form, the CDR3 reads TGTGCCATCAGGGAGGGACAGGAGGCCACTGAAGCTTTCTTT. As protein: CAIREGQEATEAFF.

The chain carries TRBV7-8 and TRBJ2-7; D might be TRBD1 (6 bases). The CDR3 extends over 15 amino acids. Deletions cut 6 bases from V and 8 bases from J, with 23 bases between. Germline CDR1 is SGHVS and CDR2 is FQNEAQ. DNA of the CDR3: TGTGCCAGCAGGCACGGTAGGACAGACGCCAGCAAGCAGTACTTC. Amino acid sequence: CASRHGRTDASKQYF.